The rows below give T cell receptor beta chains drawn from one sample of a study of siplizumab effects on memory and regulatory T cells. The protocol was immunoSEQ multiplex PCR, while the TCRdb copy is restricted to in-frame clones and leaves out a portion. The sample records 70,000 or so clones, around 90% being singletons. The specimen was CD8+ T cells sorted from blood. The receptors come from a human donor in good health. CDR3s include the opening cysteine and the closing phenylalanine or tryptophan. Fields, in order: J gene, D gene, V gene, CDR3 protein. D genes are given only for firm matches.

>TRBJ1-2|-|TRBV19
CASKEYGYTF
>TRBJ2-6|-|TRBV7-7
CASSYDSKCQSRANVLTF
>TRBJ1-5|-|TRBV30
CAWSVGGGNQPQHF
>TRBJ2-1|TRBD2|TRBV7-6
CASSSSGGTYNEQFF
>TRBJ2-7|-|TRBV4-1
CASSQGQAYYEQYF
>TRBJ1-2|TRBD1|TRBV7-9
CASSLAAGQPNYGYTF
>TRBJ2-6|TRBD2|TRBV27
CASRSGLAGISGANVLTF
>TRBJ1-2|-|TRBV6-5
CASRSDGGLGYTF
>TRBJ2-1|-|TRBV7-6
CASSFRGSSYNEQFF
>TRBJ1-6|-|TRBV25-1
CASSDTVTAYNSPLHF
>TRBJ2-7|TRBD2|TRBV27
CASSYGTSGRFSSYEQYF
>TRBJ2-5|TRBD1|TRBV27
CASNKQGAFLETQYF
>TRBJ1-1|TRBD1|TRBV7-9
CASSSLGQANTEAFF
>TRBJ2-7|TRBD1|TRBV7-9
CASSLSDRGNSEQYF
>TRBJ1-2|-|TRBV27
CASSLYGYTF
>TRBJ2-1|-|TRBV14
CASSPVNLEQFF
>TRBJ2-1|-|TRBV6-5
CASSYSAHSSYNEQFF
>TRBJ1-1|-|TRBV27
CASNYGATNTEAFF
>TRBJ2-1|TRBD2|TRBV5-4
CASSPGLADNEQFF
>TRBJ1-1|-|TRBV5-8
CASSFRQNTEAFF
>TRBJ1-2|-|TRBV5-1
CASSLAMGADGYTF
>TRBJ1-1|-|TRBV15
CATSSGYGVADTEAFF
>TRBJ2-7|-|TRBV27
CASSLLGHEQYF
>TRBJ2-7|-|TRBV7-9
CASSLFPGHIYEQYF
>TRBJ1-2|TRBD1|TRBV6-5
CASSYSKGALEGYTF
>TRBJ1-5|TRBD1|TRBV27
CASSAGTGGNQPQHF
>TRBJ1-2|-|TRBV2
CASSDRYPYYGYTF
>TRBJ2-7|TRBD2|TRBV6-5
CAIGWPGTTYEQYF
>TRBJ2-1|TRBD2|TRBV29-1
CSVEGTSGSSYNEQFF
>TRBJ2-7|-|TRBV4-1
CASSQVPPSRGRPYEQYF
>TRBJ1-2|TRBD1|TRBV11-2
CASSHGQGLYGYTF
>TRBJ2-7|-|TRBV4-1
CASSQDGGGRSYEQYF
>TRBJ1-2|-|TRBV4-1
CASSHGTYYGYTF
>TRBJ2-7|-|TRBV11-2
CASSISHPYEQYF
>TRBJ2-5|-|TRBV9
CASSVFAGDNKETQYF
>TRBJ2-7|-|TRBV5-1
CASSPRLGDSYEQYF
>TRBJ1-2|TRBD1|TRBV6-5
CASRGTGDIYGYTF
>TRBJ2-2|-|TRBV27
CASSQDWGDRTGELFF
>TRBJ2-1|TRBD2|TRBV6-5
CASSLIAGAYNEQFF
>TRBJ2-2|-|TRBV7-8
CASSRPDPRDVRRGELFF
>TRBJ2-3|TRBD2|TRBV7-9
CASSPLTSGSTDTQYF
>TRBJ2-3|TRBD2|TRBV14
CASSLPGLADTDTQYF
>TRBJ1-4|-|TRBV2
CASSGRNAGTTEKLFF
>TRBJ2-3|TRBD1|TRBV19
CASSMGQGADTQYF
>TRBJ2-5|TRBD2|TRBV5-6
CASSFLLAGVMETQYF
>TRBJ1-1|-|TRBV6-5
CASSPRTDFTEAFF
>TRBJ1-1|-|TRBV5-1
CASSLEGPNTEAFF
>TRBJ2-7|-|TRBV30
CAWSVLRSGQYF
>TRBJ2-7|-|TRBV6-4
CASGDESYEQYF
>TRBJ2-7|-|TRBV7-9
CASSLAFSSYEQYF
>TRBJ1-5|-|TRBV5-5
CASSLARGKDQPQHF
>TRBJ2-7|TRBD2|TRBV2
CASTPALAGTYEQYF
>TRBJ2-1|-|TRBV9
CASSPTRERAYNEQFF